A single sample gave rise to the 25 T cell receptor beta chains below, sequenced in a study of blood T cell repertoires in COVID-19. TCRdb keeps only in-frame clones here, not all; method: immunoSEQ multiplex PCR. The data hold roughly 280,000 clones, with roughly 86% observed a single time. The sample taken for sequencing was peripheral blood. Receptors were obtained from a woman aged 55-69 years with COVID-19, enrolled during active disease.

The CDR3 nucleotides are TGCGCCAGCAGCCCGGGAGGCTCTGGGGCCAACGTCCTGACTTTC. Translating gives CASSPGGSGANVLTF. The chain carries TRBV10-1 and TRBJ2-6; 7 nucleotides agree with TRBD2. The germline CDR1 and CDR2 sequences are WNHNN and SYGVQD (reference sequence). The CDR3 runs to 15 residues. Trimming removed 6 bases from V and 0 bases from J; junction bases left unmatched: 2.

J is TRBJ1-4 and V is TRBV7-2; 10 positions match TRBD1. The CDR3 totals 15 residues. Trimming took 1 base from V and 7 from J; bases not matched to a gene: 3. CDR1 is SGHTA and CDR2 is FQGNSA in the germline V gene. CDR3 bases: TGTGCCAGCAGCTTAGACGGGACAGGGGCTGAAAAACTGTTTTTT. It encodes CASSLDGTGAEKLFF.

This chain uses TRBV28 with TRBJ2-3, with D perhaps matching TRBD2 (6 bases). Between the trimmed V and J ends, which lost 3 bases and 0 bases, there was a span of 7 bases. From germline, CDR1 is MDHEN and CDR2 SYDVKM. The CDR3 runs to 14 residues. CDR3 loop: CASSFLASTDTQYF. The CDR3 nucleotides read TGTGCCAGCAGTTTCCTAGCGAGCACAGATACGCAGTATTTT. Full variable domain (remainder filled in from reference TRBV28 and TRBJ2-3): DVKVTQSSRYLVKRTGEKVFLECVQDMDHENMFWYRQDPGLGLRLIYFSYDVKMKEKGDIPEGYSVSREKKERFSLILESASTNQTSMYLCASSFLASTDTQYFGPGTRLTVL.

The chain joins TRBV5-1 to TRBJ2-3; unclear D gene. The germline V gene encodes CDR1 SGHRS and CDR2 YFSETQ. This CDR3 has 14 residues. V lost 0 bases and J lost 1, with 6 bases in between. The DNA for the CDR3 is TGCGCCAGCAGCTTGGTTCGGGGCACAGATACGCAGTATTTT. Translating it yields CASSLVRGTDTQYF.

The chain recombines TRBV7-2 with TRBJ2-1, with 8 positions matching TRBD2. V shed 4 bases and J 4 bases; nucleotides not matched to a gene: 9. Per germline, CDR1 SGHTA and CDR2 FQGNSA. The CDR3 runs 16 residues. DNA for the CDR3: TGTGCCAGCAGCTACCCGGGACTAGGACCATACAATGAGCAGTTCTTC. Protein: CASSYPGLGPYNEQFF.

The chain recombines TRBV7-8 with TRBJ1-1, with unresolved D. Between the trimmed V and J ends, which lost 2 bases and 6 bases, there was a span of 13 bases. Germline CDR1 reads SGHVS; CDR2 reads FQNEAQ. The CDR3 sequence is 14 residues long. The DNA of the CDR3 is TGTGCCAGCAGCTTAAAACACCTGGGAGCTGAAGCTTTCTTT. Translating gives CASSLKHLGAEAFF.

The V and J genes are TRBV9 and TRBJ1-4; a possible D gene is TRBD1 (6 bases). Germline V gene data show CDR1 as SGDLS and CDR2 as YYNGEE. V lost 0 bases and J 2 bases, leaving 11 bases between the germline ends. The CDR3 consists of 16 residues. The CDR3: CASSVAAGATNEKLFF. As DNA, the CDR3 is TGTGCCAGCAGCGTAGCTGCGGGGGCCACTAATGAAAAACTGTTTTTT.

In regard to this clone: Other DNA sequences in this specimen translate into the identical CDR3. V and J are TRBV6-5 and TRBJ2-2; perhaps TRBD2 as D (5 bases). V lost 9 bases to trimming and J lost 7 bases, with 15 bases between them. This CDR3 contains 13 residues. The V gene's germline CDR1 is MNHEY and CDR2 SVGAGI. The CDR3 DNA follows: TGTGCCAGTTTCAAGCCGGGGAGCGGGGAGCTGTTTTTT. Its protein is CASFKPGSGELFF.

The chain couples TRBV18 to TRBJ1-5, with a weak D call TRBD1 (6 bases). Trimming removed 0 bases at V and 2 bases at J, with 11 bases between. The CDR3 is 16 amino acids. Germline V gene sequence: CDR1 KGHSH, CDR2 LQKENI. The DNA of the CDR3 is TGTGCCAGCTCACCACCGCGGACAGAGGGCAATCAGCCCCAGCATTTT. This codes for CASSPPRTEGNQPQHF.

The chain joins TRBV28 to TRBJ2-7; TRBD1 is a possible D gene (5 bases). The V gene lost 5 bases and the J gene lost 3 bases, with 11 bases spanning the gap. Germline lookup yields CDR1 MDHEN and CDR2 SYDVKM. The length of the CDR3 is 13 residues. The chain's CDR3 is CASSRTPIYEQYF. The CDR3 bases are TGTGCCAGCAGTAGGACACCAATCTACGAGCAGTACTTC.

The gene calls are TRBV19 and TRBJ1-1; D gene unclear. This CDR3 spans 15 amino acids. V was shortened by 3 bases and J by 3 bases, with 14 bases between the two germline ends. Germline CDR1 is LNHDA and CDR2 is SQIVND (reference sequence). CDR3 DNA sequence: TGTGCCAGTAGTATTTCTGTCGGGCGGGACACTGAAGCTTTCTTT. Encoded protein: CASSISVGRDTEAFF.

The rearrangement uses TRBV4-1 and TRBJ1-3; maybe TRBD1 (6 bases). The V end was cut by 1 base, the J end by 0 bases, with 13 bases between. This CDR3 contains 17 residues. Looked up from germline, CDR1 is MGHRA and CDR2 is YSYEKL. CDR3 nucleotides: TGCGCCAGCAGCCAAGGTTCCGGGACAACCTCTGGAAACACCATATATTTT. Residues: CASSQGSGTTSGNTIYF.

The chain links TRBV6-5 to TRBJ2-5; TRBD2 might be the D (5 bases). CDR1 is MNHEY and CDR2 is SVGAGI in the germline V gene. The CDR3 spans 12 residues. Trimming cost V 7 bases and J 7 bases, with 13 bases left between them. In nucleotides, the CDR3 is TGTGCCAGCACCACCCGCCGGGGGACCCAGTACTTC. It codes for CASTTRRGTQYF.

V is TRBV27 and J is TRBJ1-3; TRBD1 matches 9 bases. With 0 bases clipped from V and 3 bases from J, the junction kept 3 bases outside the gene matches. This CDR3 has 16 residues. Germline CDR1 and CDR2: MNHEY and SMNVEV (reference sequence). CDR3: CASSLSGQGYGNTIYF. The CDR3 DNA follows: TGTGCCAGCAGTTTATCGGGACAGGGTTATGGAAACACCATATATTTT.

This clone was counted a single time. The chain has TRBV28 and TRBJ2-7; 7 bases match TRBD2. J lost 3 bases, V lost 3 bases, and 5 bases had no gene match. The CDR3 spans 14 residues. Germline CDR1 MDHEN, CDR2 SYDVKM. CDR3 residues: CASSLSGKDYEQYF. The DNA for the CDR3 is TGTGCCAGCAGTTTGAGCGGGAAGGACTACGAGCAGTACTTC.

This clone was detected only once. The chain is built from TRBV15 and TRBJ2-1; 8 nucleotides line up with TRBD2. V shed 2 bases, J shed 8 bases, and the junction held 8 bases outside the gene matches. This CDR3 spans 15 amino acids. Per germline, CDR1 LNHNV and CDR2 YYDKDF (reference sequence). Here the CDR3 reads CATSRRDHGGDEQFF. CDR3 coding DNA: TGTGCCACCAGCAGACGGGACCACGGGGGGGATGAGCAGTTCTTC.

DNA of the CDR3: TGCAGCGCGCAGGGAACCCCGAACACCGGGGAGCTGTTTTTT. Protein sequence: CSAQGTPNTGELFF. The chain recombines TRBV29-1 with TRBJ2-2, with a tentative D call TRBD1 (5 bases). Trimming stripped 7 bases from V and 0 bases from J, with 12 bases between. CDR3 length equals 14 residues. In germline, CDR1 is SQVTM, CDR2 ANQGSEA.

V usage is TRBV4-1 and J usage is TRBJ1-5; 7 bases align to TRBD1. The junction had 5 bases not matched to a gene; V was cut back by 0 bases and J by 3 bases. This CDR3 comprises 16 residues. The V gene's germline CDR1 is MGHRA and CDR2 YSYEKL. Here the CDR3 reads CASSQDPRGDNQPQHF. The CDR3 coding sequence is TGCGCCAGCAGCCAAGATCCCAGGGGGGACAATCAGCCCCAGCATTTT.

The V call is TRBV30, the J call TRBJ2-1, with D unresolved. V was trimmed by 1 base and J by 6 bases, leaving 16 bases between them. CDR3 length: 15 amino acids. The germline CDR1 and CDR2 sequences are GTSNPN and SVGIG (reference sequence). CDR3 coding DNA: TGTGCCTGGAGTGATGAGGCGTCCGGCGGCAATGAGCAGTTCTTC. Residues: CAWSDEASGGNEQFF.

The chain links TRBV7-8 to TRBJ2-5, with TRBD2 identical over 7 bases. The germline V gene has CDR1 SGHVS and CDR2 FQNEAQ. With 5 bases clipped from V and 5 bases from J, the junction kept 14 bases outside the gene matches. The CDR3 runs 16 residues. The chain's CDR3 is CASSHPIGGGAETQYF. The CDR3 DNA reads TGTGCCAGCAGCCATCCGATCGGGGGAGGGGCGGAGACCCAGTACTTC.

The chain recombines TRBV29-1 with TRBJ1-1, with D hard to call. The CDR3 spans 14 residues. From germline, CDR1 is SQVTM and CDR2 ANQGSEA. Trimming stripped 0 bases from V and 0 bases from J, with 8 bases between. CDR3 nucleotides: TGCAGCGTTGAAGATTGGGCTTTGAACACTGAAGCTTTCTTT. This encodes CSVEDWALNTEAFF.

This rearrangement joins TRBV24-1 to TRBJ2-2; D is unclear. Trimming cost V 10 bases and J 5 bases, with 10 bases left between them. Germline assignment: CDR1 KGHDR and CDR2 SFDVKD. The CDR3 consists of 12 residues. The CDR3 is CATKTRTGELFF. CDR3 DNA: TGTGCCACAAAGACAAGGACCGGGGAGCTGTTTTTT.

V is TRBV19 and J is TRBJ1-6, with 10 bases lining up with TRBD1. Germline loops: CDR1 LNHDA, CDR2 SQIVND (reference sequence). The J segment lost 6 bases and the V segment lost 3 bases, leaving 5 bases of the junction unmatched. The CDR3 sequence is 16 residues long. The CDR3 region has the DNA TGTGCCAGTAGTATGGCCGGGACAGGGGTTAATTCACCCCTCCACTTT. Its translation: CASSMAGTGVNSPLHF.

The chain joins TRBV20-1 to TRBJ1-6, with a possible D match to TRBD1 (5 bases). CDR3 length: 16 amino acids. Germline CDR1 is DFQATT and CDR2 is SNEGSKA (reference sequence). V lost 3 bases, J lost 3 bases, and 15 bases lay in between. The CDR3 nucleotides are TGCAGTGCTAGTCGGGGGATTGGTTTCTATAATTCACCCCTCCACTTT. Protein product: CSASRGIGFYNSPLHF.

This sequence joins TRBV29-1 and TRBJ1-1; TRBD1 matches 8 bases. The length of the CDR3 is 13 residues. J gave up 4 bases and V 5 bases, and 6 bases lay outside the gene matches. Germline V gene lookup returns CDR1 SQVTM and CDR2 ANQGSEA. The CDR3 region is CSVSQGDGTEAFF. The CDR3 region has the DNA TGCAGCGTTTCACAGGGGGACGGCACTGAAGCTTTCTTT. Full variable domain (remainder filled in from reference TRBV29-1 and TRBJ1-1): SAVISQKPSRDICQRGTSLTIQCQVDSQVTMMFWYRQQPGQSLTLIATANQGSEATYESGFVIDKFPISRPNLTFSTLTVSNMSPEDSSIYLCSVSQGDGTEAFFGQGTRLTVV.